This entry lists 15 T cell receptor beta chains sequenced from one sample in a study of T cell changes during pregnancy in multiple sclerosis. The method was immunoSEQ multiplex PCR; TCRdb's version includes in-frame clones alone and lacks a portion of them. The profile shows about 97,000 clones, about nine tenths of them singletons. Sequencing used peripheral blood, obtained in the second trimester of pregnancy. Receptors originate from a female donor with multiple sclerosis, enrolled in a pregnancy study.

The gene calls are TRBV27 and TRBJ1-3, with TRBD1 identical over 11 bases. Trimming removed 5 bases from V and 0 bases from J; junction bases left unmatched: 3. The CDR3 sequence is 16 residues long. CDR1 and CDR2 from the germline V gene are MNHEY and SMNVEV (reference sequence). The chain's CDR3 is CASSAGQGASGNTIYF. In DNA, the CDR3 is TGTGCCAGCAGTGCCGGACAGGGGGCCTCTGGAAACACCATATATTTT.

The V and J genes are TRBV7-9 and TRBJ2-5, with TRBD2 matching over 9 bases. This CDR3 has 16 amino acids. Trimming took 1 base from V and 6 from J; bases not matched to a gene: 9. Germline V gene sequence: CDR1 SEHNR, CDR2 FQNEAQ (reference sequence). This chain's CDR3 is CASSLDPAGGEKTQYF. The CDR3 DNA follows: TGTGCCAGCAGCTTAGATCCAGCGGGAGGCGAAAAGACCCAGTACTTC. The variable domain in full, with the rest retrieved from reference TRBV7-9 and TRBJ2-5, is DTGVSQNPRHKITKRGQNVTFRCDPISEHNRLYWYRQTLGQGPEFLTYFQNEAQLEKSRLLSDRFSAERPKGSFSTLEIQRTEQGDSAMYLCASSLDPAGGEKTQYFGPGTRLLVL.

This chain uses TRBV15 with TRBJ2-3, with TRBD2 matching 8 bases. The germline CDR1 and CDR2 sequences are LNHNV and YYDKDF (reference sequence). Trimming removed 1 base from V and 0 bases from J; junction bases left unmatched: 15. The CDR3 runs 20 residues. CDR3 coding DNA: TGTGCCACCAGCAGAGTGCCTAGCGGGTCCTTCCAGACTAGCACAGATACGCAGTATTTT. It codes for CATSRVPSGSFQTSTDTQYF.

In its sample, this clone was seen once. The chain carries TRBV7-8 and TRBJ1-5; the D is unclear. CDR3 length equals 15 residues. The V gene lost 5 bases and the J gene lost 4 bases, with 15 bases spanning the gap. In germline, CDR1 is SGHVS, CDR2 FQNEAQ. CDR3 in amino acids: CASSLGESANQPQHF. The CDR3 DNA reads as TGTGCCAGCAGCCTCGGGGAGTCCGCAAATCAGCCCCAGCATTTT. The full variable domain, with the rest looked up from reference TRBV7-8 and TRBJ1-5, is GAGVSQSPRYKVAKRGQDVALRCDPISGHVSLFWYQQALGQGPEFLTYFQNEAQLDKSGLPSDRFFAERPEGSVSTLKIQRTQQEDSAVYLCASSLGESANQPQHFGDGTRLSIL.

This chain connects TRBV19 to TRBJ1-1; a weak D match, TRBD1 (6 bases). V shed 3 bases and J shed 0 bases, with 11 bases lying between them. The CDR3 is 15 amino acids. The germline gives CDR1 LNHDA, CDR2 SQIVND (reference sequence). CDR3 nucleotide sequence: TGTGCCAGTAGTATCCTGGACAGTATGAACACTGAAGCTTTCTTT. Translation gives CASSILDSMNTEAFF. Complete variable domain (other parts from reference TRBV19 and TRBJ1-1): DGGITQSPKYLFRKEGQNVTLSCEQNLNHDAMYWYRQDPGQGLRLIYYSQIVNDFQKGDIAEGYSVSREKKESFPLTVTSAQKNPTAFYLCASSILDSMNTEAFFGQGTRLTVV.

This chain uses TRBV4-2 with TRBJ2-7, with TRBD2 matching 11 bases. Germline V gene data show CDR1 as LGHNA and CDR2 as YNFKEQ. This CDR3 region has 18 residues. Trimming at V came to 4 bases and at J to 7 bases, leaving 18 bases not matched to a gene. For the CDR3, the DNA is TGTGCCAGCAGCCCAGGAGGGCTAGCGGGAGGCCTGGGGGGGGAGCAGTACTTC. It is translated as CASSPGGLAGGLGGEQYF.

The genes are TRBV5-4 and TRBJ1-1, with 7 bases lining up with TRBD1. This CDR3 is built from 14 residues. Per the germline V gene, CDR1 is SGHNT and CDR2 is YYREEE (reference sequence). Losses at the gene ends were 7 bases for V and 1 base for J; bases not matched to a gene: 7. The CDR3 coding sequence is TGTGCCAGCCGCTACAGGGGCGGGAACACTGAAGCTTTCTTT. This gives the protein CASRYRGGNTEAFF.

V and J are TRBV30 and TRBJ1-5, with 9 bases identical to TRBD1. Germline V gene data show CDR1 as GTSNPN and CDR2 as SVGIG (reference sequence). V was clipped by 2 bases and J by 4 bases; unmatched bases: 6. The CDR3 runs to 15 residues. In nucleotides, the CDR3 is TGTGCCTGGAGTACCTCCGGGACAGGGAATCAGCCCCAGCATTTT. Amino acid sequence: CAWSTSGTGNQPQHF.

The chain has TRBV5-6 and TRBJ2-5; D is possibly TRBD2 (7 bases). This CDR3 comprises 16 residues. Trimming shortened V by 4 bases and J by 5 bases, and 21 bases separated the two germline ends. The germline V gene has CDR1 SGHDT and CDR2 YYEEEE. The CDR3 here is CASSPIGGLRGETQYF. CDR3 nucleotide sequence: TGTGCCAGCAGCCCGATCGGGGGACTAAGGGGGGAGACCCAGTACTTC.

This chain uses TRBV5-6 with TRBJ2-1; TRBD2 might be the D (6 bases). The CDR3 totals 12 residues. Trimming stripped 4 bases from V and 9 bases from J, with 11 bases between. Germline CDR1 and CDR2: SGHDT and YYEEEE. The CDR3 coding sequence is TGTGCCAGCAGCACCGGGAGAGGTGAGCAGTTCTTC. This translates into CASSTGRGEQFF.

This clone was seen a few times. V and J are TRBV25-1 and TRBJ1-1, with 7 positions matching TRBD1. After removal of 5 bases from V and 4 bases from J, the junction contained 10 bases not matched to a gene. The CDR3 runs 15 residues. The germline gives CDR1 MGHDK, CDR2 SYGVNS. The DNA for the CDR3 is TGTGCCAGCAGTCCTTCGACAGGGCGGATCACTGAAGCTTTCTTT. As protein: CASSPSTGRITEAFF.

The chain is built from TRBV15 and TRBJ2-7; tentatively, D is TRBD2 (5 bases). Germline V gene sequence: CDR1 LNHNV, CDR2 YYDKDF (reference sequence). This CDR3 region has 13 residues. Between the trimmed V and J ends, which lost 5 bases and 1 base, there was a span of 9 bases. This CDR3 reads CATSGLLSYEQYF. The CDR3 DNA follows: TGTGCCACCAGCGGACTTCTTTCCTACGAGCAGTACTTC.

This chain connects TRBV7-9 to TRBJ2-6; TRBD2 agrees at 7 bases. The germline V gene has CDR1 SEHNR and CDR2 FQNEAQ (reference sequence). J lost 0 bases, V lost 8 bases, and 7 bases had no gene match. The CDR3 totals 16 residues. CDR3 region: CASYWGGSSGANVLTF. CDR3 in DNA: TGTGCCAGCTATTGGGGAGGGAGCTCTGGGGCCAACGTCCTGACTTTC.

The rearrangement uses TRBV4-2 and TRBJ2-7, with unresolved D. V was trimmed by 0 bases and J by 3 bases, leaving 12 bases between them. The CDR3 consists of 15 residues. Germline V gene data show CDR1 as LGHNA and CDR2 as YNFKEQ. DNA of the CDR3: TGTGCCAGCAGCCAAGACAATGGGCCCCGCTACGAGCAGTACTTC. It is translated as CASSQDNGPRYEQYF.

The J gene is TRBJ1-2, the V gene TRBV6-5; D possibly corresponds to TRBD1 (5 bases). The length of the CDR3 is 15 residues. Trimming took 2 bases from V and 4 from J, leaving 14 bases between them. CDR1 is MNHEY, CDR2 SVGAGI, per germline. CDR3 in amino acids: CASSYRGGGSYGYTF. CDR3 in DNA: TGTGCCAGCAGTTACAGGGGCGGAGGGTCCTATGGCTACACCTTC.